A selection of T cell receptor beta chains follows, all from one sample in a study of cytomegalovirus exposure and HLA in healthy donors. Assay used: immunoSEQ multiplex PCR; TCRdb lists only in-frame clones, some missing. The data show about 140,000 clones, 70% seen once. Sequenced sample: PBMCs. These receptors were taken from a woman aged 25 to 39 in good health and CMV-seronegative. CDR3s include the opening cysteine and the closing phenylalanine or tryptophan. The D gene is left open where the match is weak. Rows give clone size only sometimes, using once, few, many, or a class for an expanded clone.

J gene,clone size,D gene,V gene,CDR3 protein,CDR3 DNA
TRBJ1-5,.,TRBD1,TRBV7-9,CSSSWGGQGVNQPQHF,TGTTCCAGCAGCTGGGGGGGACAGGGGGTCAATCAGCCCCAGCATTTT
TRBJ1-4,.,.,TRBV19,CATTDGGATNEKLFF,TGTGCCACCACCGATGGGGGGGCTACTAATGAAAAACTGTTTTTT
TRBJ2-2,.,.,TRBV11-2,CASSLRVTGELFF,TGTGCCAGCAGCCTTAGAGTCACCGGGGAGCTGTTTTTT
TRBJ2-3,.,.,TRBV2,CASSSGLGTDTQYF,TGTGCCAGCAGTTCGGGACTCGGGACCGATACGCAGTATTTT
TRBJ1-1,few,.,TRBV30,CAWSVPRGKAFF,TGTGCCTGGAGTGTACCCAGGGGAAAAGCTTTCTTT
TRBJ1-3,.,TRBD1,TRBV7-2,CASSFTGTGSSGNTIYF,TGTGCCAGCAGCTTCACCGGGACAGGGAGCTCTGGAAACACCATATATTTT
TRBJ2-7,.,TRBD2,TRBV6-5,CASRSGLAGYYEQYF,TGTGCCAGCAGATCAGGACTAGCGGGGTACTACGAGCAGTACTTC
TRBJ1-1,.,TRBD1,TRBV4-1,CASSPRVGQAEAFF,TGCGCCAGCAGCCCTAGGGTAGGACAGGCTGAAGCTTTCTTT
TRBJ2-1,.,.,TRBV11-2,CASSLEARSNEQFF,TGTGCCAGCAGCTTAGAGGCCAGATCCAATGAGCAGTTCTTC
TRBJ1-5,few,.,TRBV19,CASSIMGAENQPQHF,TGTGCCAGTAGTATTATGGGAGCTGAAAATCAGCCCCAGCATTTT
TRBJ2-1,few,TRBD2,TRBV5-1,CASSFSGGTYNEQFF,TGCGCCAGCAGCTTCAGCGGGGGTACCTACAATGAGCAGTTCTTC
TRBJ1-5,.,.,TRBV7-2,CASSWAKNQPQHF,TGTGCCAGCAGCTGGGCAAAGAATCAGCCCCAGCATTTT
TRBJ1-5,.,.,TRBV6-5,CASSYRGTGQPQHF,TGTGCCAGCAGTTACAGGGGAACGGGTCAGCCCCAGCATTTT
TRBJ2-7,.,.,TRBV6-6,CASSYSQRNYEQYF,TGTGCCAGCAGTTACTCACAGCGGAACTACGAGCAGTACTTC
TRBJ2-2,once,TRBD2,TRBV27,CASSGTIGGARGGELFF,TGTGCCAGCAGTGGGACTATCGGGGGGGCCCGGGGCGGGGAGCTGTTTTTT
TRBJ1-1,.,TRBD1,TRBV19,CASSISQGAQVRPEAFF,TGTGCCAGTAGTATATCGCAGGGGGCACAGGTGAGGCCTGAAGCTTTCTTT
TRBJ1-6,.,TRBD1,TRBV6-1,CASSPTGGLGSPLHF,TGTGCCAGCAGCCCGACAGGGGGTTTAGGTTCACCCCTCCACTTT
TRBJ1-2,few,.,TRBV11-2,CASSLYRDAGYTF,TGTGCCAGCAGCTTATACAGGGATGCCGGCTACACCTTC
TRBJ1-1,.,TRBD1,TRBV28,CASSFTGDTEAFF,TGTGCCAGCAGTTTTACAGGGGACACTGAAGCTTTCTTT
TRBJ2-7,.,TRBD2,TRBV9,CASSPLAGGTSYEQYF,TGTGCCAGCAGCCCTTTAGCGGGAGGGACCTCCTACGAGCAGTACTTC
TRBJ1-1,.,.,TRBV30,CAWSVVGGTEAFF,TGTGCCTGGAGTGTAGTAGGGGGAACTGAAGCTTTCTTT
TRBJ1-6,.,.,TRBV5-4,CASSLQGGGSPLHF,TGTGCCAGCAGCTTACAGGGAGGGGGATCACCCCTCCACTTT
TRBJ1-1,.,TRBD1,TRBV14,CASSHASGGYRYEKTEAFF,TGTGCCAGCAGCCATGCGTCAGGGGGGTATAGATATGAAAAGACTGAAGCTTTCTTT
TRBJ1-1,.,TRBD1,TRBV9,CASNEGQRMNTEAFF,TGTGCCAGCAACGAGGGACAGAGGATGAACACTGAGGCTTTCTTT
TRBJ1-5,few,TRBD1,TRBV27,CASSPGTGVNQPQHF,TGTGCCAGCAGTCCGGGAACAGGGGTTAACCAGCCCCAGCATTTT
TRBJ1-4,.,TRBD1,TRBV27,CASSFSGTGVANEKLFF,TGTGCCAGCAGTTTCTCCGGGACAGGGGTCGCTAATGAAAAACTGTTTTTT
TRBJ2-1,.,.,TRBV2,CASSGGIGDEQFF,TGTGCCAGCAGTGGGGGAATAGGGGATGAGCAGTTCTTC
TRBJ1-5,.,TRBD1,TRBV28,CASTLGDRGRQPQHF,TGTGCCAGCACCCTCGGAGACAGGGGTCGCCAGCCCCAGCATTTT
TRBJ1-2,.,TRBD1,TRBV28,CASSLLDRAGGYTF,TGTGCCAGCAGTTTATTGGACAGGGCGGGCGGCTACACCTTC
TRBJ2-2,.,.,TRBV7-9,CASSWNSGGAFTGELFF,TGTGCCAGCAGCTGGAATTCGGGGGGCGCGTTCACCGGGGAGCTGTTTTTT
TRBJ1-5,.,TRBD1,TRBV19,CASTVQGARNQPQHF,TGTGCCAGTACCGTACAGGGGGCGCGGAATCAGCCCCAGCATTTT
TRBJ2-5,.,.,TRBV25-1,CASNWGGQETQYF,TGTGCCAGCAACTGGGGAGGCCAAGAGACCCAGTACTTC
TRBJ1-5,.,.,TRBV9,CASSPGGLSNQPQHF,TGTGCCAGCAGCCCCGGAGGACTTAGCAATCAGCCCCAGCATTTT
TRBJ2-7,.,.,TRBV20-1,CSAGVTYEQYF,TGCAGTGCCGGGGTTACCTACGAGCAGTACTTC
TRBJ1-2,.,.,TRBV7-9,CASSREVGSGYTF,TGTGCCAGCAGCCGGGAGGTTGGGAGCGGCTACACCTTC
TRBJ2-2,.,TRBD2,TRBV11-1,CASSRSGGDTGELFF,TGTGCCAGCAGCCGAAGCGGGGGGGACACCGGGGAGCTGTTTTTT
TRBJ1-5,.,.,TRBV6-6,CASSQQVWPQHF,TGTGCCAGCAGCCAACAGGTTTGGCCCCAGCATTTT
TRBJ2-2,.,.,TRBV5-5,CASSLVTGTGELFF,TGTGCCAGCAGCTTGGTTACGGGAACCGGGGAGCTGTTTTTT
TRBJ1-5,.,.,TRBV28,CASSFPGASDQPQHF,TGTGCCAGCAGTTTCCCAGGGGCCTCCGACCAGCCCCAGCATTTT
TRBJ1-1,.,.,TRBV6-5,CASSTKTNTEAFF,TGTGCCAGCAGTACTAAGACTAACACTGAAGCTTTCTTT
TRBJ2-2,.,.,TRBV30,CAWSVLADTGELFF,TGTGCCTGGAGTGTATTGGCCGACACCGGGGAGCTGTTTTTT
TRBJ2-7,.,.,TRBV7-9,CSSRRDSYEQYF,TGTTCCAGCAGGAGGGACTCCTACGAGCAGTACTTC
TRBJ2-3,.,.,TRBV7-2,CASSPRAGDTQYF,TGTGCCAGCAGCCCACGTGCGGGAGATACGCAGTATTTT
TRBJ2-5,.,TRBD2,TRBV2,CASKGLAVRSWETQYF,TGTGCCAGCAAGGGACTAGCGGTACGGAGCTGGGAGACCCAGTACTTC
TRBJ1-2,.,.,TRBV28,CASSGAERANYGYTF,TGTGCCAGCAGTGGAGCCGAAAGAGCTAACTATGGCTACACCTTC